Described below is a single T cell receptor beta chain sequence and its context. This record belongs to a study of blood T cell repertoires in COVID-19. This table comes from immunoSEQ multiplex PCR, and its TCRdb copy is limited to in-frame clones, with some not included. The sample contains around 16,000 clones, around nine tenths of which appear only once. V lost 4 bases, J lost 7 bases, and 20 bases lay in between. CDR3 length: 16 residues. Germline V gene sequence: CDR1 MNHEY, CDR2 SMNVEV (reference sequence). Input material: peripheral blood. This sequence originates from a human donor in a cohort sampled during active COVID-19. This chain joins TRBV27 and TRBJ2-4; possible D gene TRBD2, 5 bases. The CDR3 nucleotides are TGTGCCAGCAGTTCCCTCTTTCGGGGAAGGGATAACATTCAGTACTTC. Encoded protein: CASSSLFRGRDNIQYF.